This passage covers 2 T cell receptor beta chains from one sample sequenced in a study of T cells in Graves' hyperthyroidism and ophthalmopathy (dated by TCRdb to the late 2010s). Library method: multiplex PCR. Sequencing relied on an Illumina HiSeq 2000. TCR beta CDR3 regions were amplified from RNA transcripts. For the first round of RT-PCR on the TCR CDR3, the HTBI primer set was used together with the Qiagen OneStep RT-PCR kit. TCRdb ran its own pipeline on the public reads, namely fastp trimming at Q25 and MiXCR clone calling, and kept in-frame beta chains. Every CDR3 protein is listed once, alongside the most common genes and DNA of its rows. The sample profile shows approximately 500,000 distinct CDR3 sequences; 35% to 55% of them were found once. The ten largest clones capture approximately 8.4% of the sample. Sequenced material: peripheral blood or thyroid tissue (not recorded which). These receptors came from a woman aged 18 to 35 with Graves' hyperthyroidism.

Remarks on this clonotype: A clone one base away is much larger, so this may be a read error. The rearrangement links TRBV19 to TRBJ1-1; D is unclear. The CDR3 consists of 12 residues. Germline V gene data show CDR1 as LNHDA and CDR2 as SQIVND (reference sequence). CDR3 loop: CASIRLNSEAFF. In DNA form, the CDR3 reads TGTGCCAGTATTAGACTGAACTCTGAAGCTTTCTTT.

The chain links TRBV19 to TRBJ2-2; weak D call: TRBD1 (5 bases). Germline V gives CDR1 LNHDA, CDR2 SQIVND (reference sequence). The ends were cut back, 5 bases at V and 3 bases at J, with 10 bases in the middle. This CDR3 has 14 residues. CDR3 protein: CASSVQVDTGELFF. For the CDR3, the DNA is TGTGCCAGTAGTGTACAGGTGGACACCGGGGAGCTGTTTTTT.